The 20 T cell receptor beta chains in this list originate from one sample, sequenced in a study of blood T cell repertoires in COVID-19. Using immunoSEQ multiplex PCR, the repertoire was profiled, and TCRdb retains in-frame clones only, with some absent. The top ten hold 0.85% to 1% of the sample, which has 90,000 to 120,000 clones, approximately 93% seen once. Input material: peripheral blood. These receptors were collected from a man aged 60 to 69 with acute or convalescent COVID-19.

The chain combines TRBV30 with TRBJ2-6; tentatively, D is TRBD1 (5 bases). In germline, CDR1 is GTSNPN, CDR2 SVGIG (reference sequence). There are 15 residues in the CDR3. Trimming took 7 bases from V and 0 from J, leaving 13 bases between them. CDR3 nucleotides: TGTGCCTTTGGTCCAGGGCACTCTGGGGCCAACGTCCTGACTTTC. Its protein product is CAFGPGHSGANVLTF.

The rearrangement joins TRBV15 to TRBJ1-4, with D possibly TRBD1 on 5 matching bases. V was pared by 5 bases and J by 4 bases, with 14 bases between. In germline, CDR1 is LNHNV, CDR2 YYDKDF (reference sequence). CDR3 length: 15 residues. Here the CDR3 reads CATSPGASHNEKLFF. In DNA form, the CDR3 reads TGTGCCACCAGCCCTGGGGCCTCCCATAATGAAAAACTGTTTTTT.

The table lists this clone with a count of one. The V call is TRBV19, the J call TRBJ2-5; 10 nucleotides line up with TRBD1. Trimming at V came to 8 bases and at J to 3 bases, leaving 12 bases not matched to a gene. CDR3 length: 16 residues. Germline V CDR1 and CDR2: LNHDA, SQIVND (reference sequence). Here the CDR3 DNA reads TGTGCCAGTTCTGACGGCCCGGGACAGGGGAAAGAGACCCAGTACTTC. It yields the protein CASSDGPGQGKETQYF.

The chain links TRBV27 to TRBJ2-7; possible D gene TRBD2, 6 bases. Germline assignment: CDR1 MNHEY and CDR2 SMNVEV (reference sequence). V was clipped by 3 bases and J by 2 bases, with 17 bases between them. CDR3 length: 16 amino acids. The CDR3 sequence: CASSFSTGERPYEQYF. The CDR3, as DNA: TGTGCCAGCAGTTTCTCCACGGGGGAGAGGCCCTACGAGCAGTACTTC.

This chain joins TRBV4-1 and TRBJ2-5; D not resolved. The CDR3 covers 14 residues. V was cut by 0 bases and J by 0 bases, with 5 bases left in between. Looked up from germline, CDR1 is MGHRA and CDR2 is YSYEKL. The CDR3 region has the DNA TGCGCCAGCAGCCAAGATACTTACCAAGAGACCCAGTACTTC. Protein sequence: CASSQDTYQETQYF.

This rearrangement joins TRBV6-5 to TRBJ1-2; a weak D match, TRBD1 (5 bases). Trimming shortened V by 7 bases and J by 5 bases, and 14 bases separated the two germline ends. Germline values: CDR1 MNHEY, CDR2 SVGAGI. The CDR3 loop spans 13 amino acids. This CDR3 reads CASTAGDWYGYTF. The CDR3 DNA sequence: TGTGCCAGCACTGCGGGGGATTGGTATGGCTACACCTTC.

This chain uses TRBV5-6 with TRBJ2-3; 8 nucleotides agree with TRBD2. V dropped 3 bases and J dropped 4; count of bases not matched to a gene: 13. Germline CDR1 reads SGHDT; CDR2 reads YYEEEE. The CDR3 runs 17 residues. The CDR3 sequence: CASSWMSREAWADTQYF. CDR3 bases: TGTGCCAGCAGCTGGATGTCGCGGGAGGCATGGGCAGATACGCAGTATTTT.

The sample holds one count of this clone. The J gene is TRBJ2-5, the V gene TRBV11-2; 12 nucleotides match TRBD1. CDR3 length: 17 amino acids. CDR1 and CDR2 (germline): SGHAT, FQNNGV. Trimming took 4 bases from V and 7 from J; bases not matched to a gene: 13. The chain's CDR3 is CASSSFRDRGLRGTQYF. CDR3 nucleotides: TGTGCCAGCAGCTCATTCCGGGACAGGGGGCTTCGGGGGACCCAGTACTTC.

A note on this clone: An end of the junction differs from the germline gene, which may be a read error. This chain connects TRBV7-7 to TRBJ2-7; 7 bases are a match to TRBD2. This CDR3 has 15 amino acids. In germline, CDR1 is SSHAT, CDR2 FNYEAQ (reference sequence). The CDR3 sequence is CASSLEAGPTYEQYF. For the CDR3, the DNA is TGTGCTAGCAGCTTAGAAGCGGGACCTACCTACGAGCAGTACTTC.

This clone came up a few times. The chain carries TRBV5-4 and TRBJ2-3; TRBD2 might be the D (5 bases). The V and J ends lost 0 bases and 0 bases respectively, with 8 bases between them. Germline CDR1 SGHNT, CDR2 YYREEE (reference sequence). This CDR3 has 15 residues. CDR3 in amino acids: CASSLGGSSTDTQYF. CDR3 DNA: TGTGCCAGCAGCTTGGGTGGGAGCAGCACAGATACGCAGTATTTT.

V and J are TRBV28 and TRBJ1-6, with 7 bases lining up with TRBD1. V was pared by 5 bases and J by 7 bases, with 5 bases of the junction left unmatched. The CDR3 consists of 14 residues. Looked up from germline, CDR1 is MDHEN and CDR2 is SYDVKM. CDR3 in amino acids: CASSDGDRNSPLHF. CDR3 nucleotides: TGTGCCAGCAGTGACGGGGACAGAAATTCACCCCTCCACTTT.

This clone appeared once. V and J are TRBV6-2 or TRBV6-3 and TRBJ2-1; 8 nucleotides match TRBD2. The CDR3 length is 15 residues. The junction had 7 bases not matched to a gene; V was cut back by 6 bases and J by 3 bases. Germline values: CDR1 MNHEY, CDR2 SVGEGT. This CDR3 reads CASSPPLAGYNEQFF. The CDR3 nucleotides read TGTGCCAGCAGCCCCCCTCTAGCGGGCTACAATGAGCAGTTCTTC.

V gene TRBV7-6 combines with J gene TRBJ2-2, with 12 bases identical to TRBD2. The V gene's germline CDR1 is SGHVS and CDR2 FNYEAQ. V lost 5 bases to trimming and J lost 2 bases; unmatched junction nucleotides: 6. The CDR3 runs to 17 residues. CDR3 DNA: TGTGCCAGCAGCCTCCGGACTAGCGGGAAAAACACCGGGGAGCTGTTTTTT. Residues: CASSLRTSGKNTGELFF.

The J gene is TRBJ2-5, the V gene TRBV18; 7 bases match TRBD2. There are 14 residues in the CDR3. The germline V gene has CDR1 KGHSH and CDR2 LQKENI. V dropped 6 bases and J dropped 4; count of bases not matched to a gene: 8. CDR3 coding DNA: TGTGCCAGCTCCCCGGGACTATTGAGAGAGACCCAGTACTTC. It encodes CASSPGLLRETQYF.

DNA of the CDR3: TGTGCCAGCAGTTGGACACGTTCTTATGGCTACACCTTC. Protein: CASSWTRSYGYTF. The V call is TRBV27, the J call TRBJ1-2; maybe TRBD1 (5 bases). The CDR3 covers 13 residues. From germline, CDR1 is MNHEY and CDR2 SMNVEV (reference sequence). Between the trimmed V and J ends, which lost 4 bases and 5 bases, there was a span of 11 bases.

The J gene is TRBJ2-7, the V gene TRBV5-5, with 7 nucleotides matching TRBD1. V lost 0 bases to trimming and J lost 0 bases; unmatched junction nucleotides: 6. CDR3 length: 16 residues. Germline V gene data show CDR1 as SGHKS and CDR2 as YYEKEE (reference sequence). The CDR3 loop is CASSLGPGQSSYEQYV. The CDR3 region has the DNA TGTGCCAGCAGCTTGGGCCCGGGACAGAGCTCCTACGAGCAGTACGTC.

The chain couples TRBV29-1 to TRBJ2-3; TRBD1 aligns across 9 bases. This CDR3 spans 14 amino acids. The germline V gene encodes CDR1 SQVTM and CDR2 ANQGSEA. The junction had 3 bases not matched to a gene; V was cut back by 2 bases and J by 3 bases. CDR3 region: CSVEPQGATDTQYF. DNA of the CDR3: TGCAGCGTTGAACCACAGGGGGCAACAGATACGCAGTATTTT.

The genes are TRBV7-2 and TRBJ2-1; 15 bases align to TRBD2. V lost 5 bases to trimming and J lost 6 bases; unmatched junction nucleotides: 14. The CDR3 covers 19 residues. Germline assignment: CDR1 SGHTA and CDR2 FQGNSA. The CDR3: CASSPWTSGRADRGNEQFF. For the CDR3, the DNA is TGTGCCAGCAGCCCCTGGACTAGCGGGAGGGCCGATCGGGGCAATGAGCAGTTCTTC.

The chain has TRBV27 and TRBJ2-5, with D perhaps TRBD2 (7 bases). There are 15 residues in the CDR3. Trimming shortened V by 0 bases and J by 4 bases, and 12 bases separated the two germline ends. CDR1 and CDR2 (germline): MNHEY, SMNVEV (reference sequence). The CDR3 here is CASSLSGGLGETQYF. Here the CDR3 DNA reads TGTGCCAGCAGTTTATCGGGGGGGCTAGGAGAGACCCAGTACTTC.

The V and J genes are TRBV18 and TRBJ2-2, with D unresolved. V lost 3 bases and J lost 6, with 11 bases in between. The germline V gene has CDR1 KGHSH and CDR2 LQKENI. CDR3 length equals 14 residues. CDR3 sequence: CASSPLPLSGELFF. The DNA for the CDR3 is TGTGCCAGCTCACCGCTACCCCTCTCCGGGGAGCTGTTTTTT.